These 27 T cell receptor beta chains share one sample of origin, sequenced in a study of Ad26.COV2.S vaccination and SARS-CoV-2 variants. Clones were sequenced by immunoSEQ multiplex PCR, and TCRdb holds only the in-frame ones, with some missing. The sample carries more than 300,000 clones, 80% to 90% recorded once. The treatment denotes: 15 to 20 received Ad26.COV2.S at low or high dose, single or two shots; 5 received placebo; per-sample allocation not given. Sampling happened 63 days after the first vaccine or placebo injection. The input for sequencing was peripheral blood, taken in a trial of Ad26.COV2.S vaccine versus placebo. The origin of the receptors is a person between 18 and 59 years old who received the Ad26.COV2.S COVID-19 vaccine or a placebo.

J is TRBJ1-4 and V is TRBV30; TRBD1 might be the D (6 bases). V dropped 7 bases and J dropped 8 bases, with 14 bases sitting between them. This CDR3 spans 12 amino acids. Germline assignment: CDR1 GTSNPN and CDR2 SVGIG (reference sequence). This CDR3 is CASATGKEKLFF. The CDR3 DNA is TGTGCCTCGGCCACAGGGAAAGAAAAACTGTTTTTT.

This rearrangement joins TRBV6-5 to TRBJ1-1; possibly TRBD1 for D (5 bases). V was clipped by 7 bases and J by 6 bases, with 15 bases between them. The germline gives CDR1 MNHEY, CDR2 SVGAGI. The CDR3 totals 13 residues. CDR3 DNA sequence: TGTGCCAGCATGCAGGGCCCGAGGGCTGAAGCTTTCTTT. Translation: CASMQGPRAEAFF.

This clone was recorded only once. The gene calls are TRBV18 and TRBJ2-3, with TRBD1 identical over 7 bases. V was pared by 2 bases and J by 0 bases, with 2 bases of the junction left unmatched. CDR3 length equals 15 residues. Germline lookup yields CDR1 KGHSH and CDR2 LQKENI. The DNA for the CDR3 is TGTGCCAGCTCACCATGGACAGGTAGCACAGATACGCAGTATTTT. It translates to CASSPWTGSTDTQYF. The variable domain in full, completed from reference TRBV18 and TRBJ2-3, reads NAGVMQNPRHLVRRRGQEARLRCSPMKGHSHVYWYRQLPEEGLKFMVYLQKENIIDESGMPKERFSAEFPKEGPSILRIQQVVRGDSAAYFCASSPWTGSTDTQYFGPGTRLTVL.

V gene TRBV24-1 combines with J gene TRBJ2-7; TRBD1 or TRBD2 may be the D gene (5 bases each). The CDR3 covers 12 residues. V was cut by 2 bases and J by 6 bases, with 7 bases left in between. Looked up from germline, CDR1 is KGHDR and CDR2 is SFDVKD. The CDR3 here is CATSDSGTEQYF. CDR3 DNA: TGTGCCACCAGTGATTCAGGGACCGAGCAGTACTTC.

This clone is a singleton in its sample. The rearrangement uses TRBV28 and TRBJ1-5; no firm D call. The CDR3 has 14 residues. Trimming pared 6 bases from V and 2 bases from J, leaving 11 bases between. From germline, CDR1 is MDHEN and CDR2 SYDVKM. The CDR3 is CASSRIQRNQPQHF. DNA for the CDR3: TGTGCCAGCAGCAGGATACAGCGCAATCAGCCCCAGCATTTT.

The J gene is TRBJ1-6, the V gene TRBV5-1, with 8 bases fitting TRBD1. The V segment lost 3 bases and the J segment 11 bases; nucleotides outside the gene matches: 7. The V gene's germline CDR1 is SGHRS and CDR2 YFSETQ. The length of the CDR3 is 14 residues. The CDR3 sequence: CASSSTTGVPPLHF. DNA for the CDR3: TGCGCCAGCAGCTCCACGACAGGGGTCCCACCCCTCCACTTT.

The chain employs TRBV5-1 and TRBJ2-7, with D tentatively TRBD2 (6 bases). The germline V gene encodes CDR1 SGHRS and CDR2 YFSETQ. This CDR3 contains 15 residues. V gave up 2 bases and J gave up 6 bases, with 18 bases separating them. CDR3 DNA sequence: TGCGCCAGCAGCTTAGAAGGGACTGGCCCCGGCGAGCAGTACTTC. Amino acids: CASSLEGTGPGEQYF.

This chain connects TRBV30 to TRBJ2-7, with D possibly TRBD2 on 6 matching bases. In germline, CDR1 is GTSNPN, CDR2 SVGIG (reference sequence). The CDR3 covers 13 residues. Trimming left V 5 bases short and J 6 bases short, with 17 bases between. DNA for the CDR3: TGTGCCTGGGCGTCGGGACTTGGACGCGAGCAGTACTTC. Translated, it gives CAWASGLGREQYF.

The chain uses TRBV7-2 and TRBJ2-3; 8 positions agree with TRBD2. The CDR3 has 13 amino acids. Looked up from germline, CDR1 is SGHTA and CDR2 is FQGNSA. V shed 6 bases, J shed 6 bases, and the junction held 5 bases outside the gene matches. CDR3 residues: CASRRGAGDTQYF. The CDR3 DNA reads TGTGCCAGCAGGCGGGGGGCAGGCGATACGCAGTATTTT.

The chain uses TRBV27 and TRBJ2-7, with TRBD1 matching 9 bases. In germline, CDR1 is MNHEY, CDR2 SMNVEV (reference sequence). The CDR3 contains 15 residues. V shed 4 bases, J shed 2 bases, and the junction held 6 bases outside the gene matches. The CDR3 DNA reads TGTGCCAGCAGTTCATCCGGGACAGGGACCTACGAGCAGTACTTC. It codes for CASSSSGTGTYEQYF.

The chain combines TRBV7-2 with TRBJ1-2, with D perhaps matching TRBD1 (6 bases). With 4 bases removed from V and 3 bases from J, the gap between germline ends came to 15 bases. Germline V gives CDR1 SGHTA, CDR2 FQGNSA. The CDR3 covers 15 residues. This CDR3 reads CASSSQQGKYYGYTF. CDR3 coding DNA: TGTGCCAGCAGCTCCCAACAGGGAAAATACTATGGCTACACCTTC.

This chain joins TRBV4-3 and TRBJ1-6, with TRBD1 as a possible D gene (6 bases). Trimming left V 0 bases short and J 8 bases short, with 11 bases between. This CDR3 spans 15 amino acids. From germline, CDR1 is LGHNA and CDR2 YSLEER. CDR3: CASSQDNGGYSPLHF. CDR3 nucleotide sequence: TGCGCCAGCAGCCAAGATAACGGGGGCTATTCACCCCTCCACTTT.

This clone was detected ten times or more. V is TRBV5-5 and J is TRBJ2-7; D possibly corresponds to TRBD2 (5 bases). The V end was cut by 3 bases, the J end by 2 bases, with 15 bases between. The CDR3 contains 15 residues. Germline V gives CDR1 SGHKS, CDR2 YYEKEE (reference sequence). The CDR3 coding sequence is TGTGCCAGCAGCTCCGCCGACGGAGGCGCCTACGAGCAGTACTTC. Translated, it gives CASSSADGGAYEQYF.

The rearrangement links TRBV19 to TRBJ2-7; no definite D call. V lost 3 bases to trimming and J lost 0 bases, with 12 bases between them. CDR1 and CDR2 (germline): LNHDA, SQIVND (reference sequence). CDR3 length: 15 residues. CDR3 protein: CASSMGRQASYEQYF. DNA for the CDR3: TGTGCCAGTAGTATGGGTCGCCAGGCCTCCTACGAGCAGTACTTC.

V usage is TRBV18 and J usage is TRBJ1-5; D not resolved. Germline V CDR1 and CDR2: KGHSH, LQKENI. Trimming shortened V by 3 bases and J by 0 bases, and 12 bases separated the two germline ends. The CDR3 is made up of 16 amino acids. CDR3 sequence: CASSPEQSNSNQPQHF. The CDR3 DNA reads TGTGCCAGCTCACCGGAACAGTCTAATAGCAATCAGCCCCAGCATTTT.

This clone was observed a handful of times. The chain is built from TRBV28 and TRBJ1-2; a possible D gene is TRBD1 (5 bases). The CDR3 runs 15 residues. V was pared by 3 bases and J by 1 base, with 12 bases between. CDR1 and CDR2 from the germline V gene are MDHEN and SYDVKM. CDR3 region: CASSFGGGNNYGYTF. DNA of the CDR3: TGTGCCAGCAGTTTCGGGGGAGGCAATAACTATGGCTACACCTTC.

This chain links TRBV7-2 with TRBJ2-5; D might be TRBD1 or TRBD2, each matching 7 bases. Germline V gives CDR1 SGHTA, CDR2 FQGNSA. V dropped 5 bases and J dropped 5 bases, with 21 bases sitting between them. This CDR3 is built from 16 residues. CDR3 in amino acids: CASSPRGGSFSETQYF. The CDR3 DNA reads TGTGCCAGCAGCCCCAGGGGGGGATCGTTTTCGGAGACCCAGTACTTC.

The V gene is TRBV4-2, the J gene TRBJ2-1; 8 nucleotides agree with TRBD2. J lost 8 bases, V lost 0 bases, and 9 bases had no gene match. CDR3 length: 16 amino acids. Per the germline V gene, CDR1 is LGHNA and CDR2 is YNFKEQ. CDR3 DNA sequence: TGTGCCAGCAGCCAAGAGGGTCAGCGGGGGTCACATGAGCAGTTCTTC. Translated: CASSQEGQRGSHEQFF.

V usage is TRBV28 and J usage is TRBJ1-4; a possible D gene is TRBD1 (5 bases). The germline V gene has CDR1 MDHEN and CDR2 SYDVKM. V gave up 6 bases and J gave up 8 bases, with 19 bases separating them. The CDR3 is made up of 15 amino acids. The CDR3 protein is CASSFSLGGEEKLFF. CDR3 nucleotides: TGTGCCAGCAGCTTTTCCCTCGGGGGAGAGGAAAAACTGTTTTTT.

This clone was counted once. This chain links TRBV19 with TRBJ2-3, with a possible D match to TRBD2 (6 bases). Per germline, CDR1 LNHDA and CDR2 SQIVND (reference sequence). There are 15 residues in the CDR3. The V end was cut by 5 bases, the J end by 3 bases, with 15 bases between. The CDR3 bases are TGTGCCAGTAGTCTTGCGGCGGGAACGACAGATACGCAGTATTTT. This codes for CASSLAAGTTDTQYF.

This chain uses TRBV5-1 with TRBJ1-4; unclear D gene. The V and J ends lost 2 bases and 5 bases respectively, with 7 bases between them. CDR3 length: 13 residues. Germline V gene sequence: CDR1 SGHRS, CDR2 YFSETQ. The CDR3 DNA follows: TGCGCCAGCAGCTTTGATCCGAATGAAAAACTGTTTTTT. It codes for CASSFDPNEKLFF.

This chain uses TRBV7-2 with TRBJ2-5; 7 bases fit TRBD2. The CDR3 extends over 15 amino acids. V shed 2 bases and J 9 bases; nucleotides not matched to a gene: 12. Germline V gives CDR1 SGHTA, CDR2 FQGNSA. CDR3: CASSLKRTTGRAQYF. The CDR3 DNA sequence: TGTGCCAGCAGCTTAAAGAGGACGACGGGGAGGGCCCAGTACTTC.

This rearrangement joins TRBV12-3 or TRBV12-4 to TRBJ1-1; unclear D gene. The CDR3 sequence is 12 residues long. Trimming cost V 2 bases and J 4 bases, with 5 bases left between them. This chain's CDR3 is CASSLMGTEAFF. The CDR3 coding sequence is TGTGCCAGCAGTTTAATGGGCACTGAAGCTTTCTTT.

The chain carries TRBV24-1 and TRBJ2-2; no clear D gene. The CDR3 loop spans 15 amino acids. Germline assignment: CDR1 KGHDR and CDR2 SFDVKD. Trimming cost V 0 bases and J 1 base, with 5 bases left between them. The CDR3 loop reads CATSDLQQNTGELFF. CDR3 DNA: TGTGCCACCAGTGATTTGCAACAGAACACCGGGGAGCTGTTTTTT.

The chain carries TRBV3-1 (or the pseudogene TRBV3-2) and TRBJ2-3, with TRBD2 matching 13 bases. Trimming removed 5 bases from V and 6 bases from J; junction bases left unmatched: 8. The CDR3 is 16 amino acids. The germline gives CDR1 LGHDT, CDR2 YNNKEL (reference sequence). For the CDR3, the DNA is TGTGCCAGCAGCTCGTCACTACTAGCGGGGGGGGATACGCAGTATTTT. Amino acid sequence: CASSSSLLAGGDTQYF.

Here the CDR3 DNA reads TGCGCCAGCAGCCCCGGGTGGGGGAACACTGAAGCTTTCTTT. Translated: CASSPGWGNTEAFF. The chain joins TRBV5-1 to TRBJ1-1; D unclear. The V gene lost 4 bases and the J gene lost 1 base, with 11 bases spanning the gap. This CDR3 comprises 14 residues. Germline V gene sequence: CDR1 SGHRS, CDR2 YFSETQ.

The chain joins TRBV28 to TRBJ1-1, with no clear D. Germline V gives CDR1 MDHEN, CDR2 SYDVKM. Trimming cost V 2 bases and J 8 bases, with 9 bases left between them. The CDR3 loop spans 12 amino acids. The CDR3 DNA is TGTGCCAGCAGTTTAGAAAGACCAGAAGCTTTCTTT. This codes for CASSLERPEAFF.